This T cell receptor beta chain appears in the sequencing data of a study of blood T cell repertoires in COVID-19. Study-wide context: Donors in the United States, Italy and Spain gave samples during acute or convalescent COVID-19. In each case, the material was cDNA or gDNA derived from T cells, B-cell-depleted T cells, or PBMCs.

This clone was observed a single time. In the original analysis: Reference gene primer amplification gave estimated nucleated cell counts. Here immunoSEQ multiplex PCR was the method, and the copy in TCRdb shows in-frame clones only, minus some. V and J calls and clone size are given by that table; D and trimming were obtained from the DNA. The sample has about 32,000 clones, approximately 85% seen once; the top ten hold roughly 45%. The CDR3 runs 16 residues. CDR1 LNHDA and CDR2 SQIVND come from the germline V gene (reference sequence). The V gene end was trimmed by 9 bases and the J gene end by 4 bases; junction bases not matched to a gene: 12.

V is TRBV19 and J is TRBJ1-2; 12 bases agree with TRBD1. This sequence was found in a man aged 60-69 years with active or convalescent COVID-19. The sequencing input was peripheral blood. CDR3 amino acids: CASLGQGATDAYGYTF. The CDR3 bases are TGTGCCAGCTTGGGACAGGGGGCGACTGACGCCTATGGCTACACCTTC.